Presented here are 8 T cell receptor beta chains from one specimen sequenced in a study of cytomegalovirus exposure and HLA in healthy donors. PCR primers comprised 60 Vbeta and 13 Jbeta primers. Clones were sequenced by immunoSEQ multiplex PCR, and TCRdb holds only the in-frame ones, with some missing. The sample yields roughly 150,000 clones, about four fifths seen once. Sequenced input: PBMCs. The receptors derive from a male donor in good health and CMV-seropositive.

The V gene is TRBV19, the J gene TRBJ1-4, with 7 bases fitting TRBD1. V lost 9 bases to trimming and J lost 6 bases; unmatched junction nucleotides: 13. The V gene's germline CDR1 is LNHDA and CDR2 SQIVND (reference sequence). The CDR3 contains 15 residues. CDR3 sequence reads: CASRDSQVVDEKLFF. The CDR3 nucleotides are TGTGCCAGCCGGGACAGTCAAGTTGTAGATGAAAAACTGTTTTTT.

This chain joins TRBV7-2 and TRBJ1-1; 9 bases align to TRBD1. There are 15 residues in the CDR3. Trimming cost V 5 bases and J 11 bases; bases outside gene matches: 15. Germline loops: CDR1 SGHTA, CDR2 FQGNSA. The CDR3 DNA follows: TGTGCCAGCAGCCCACCCACAGGGGGCTCCGCGATGGCTTTCTTT. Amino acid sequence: CASSPPTGGSAMAFF.

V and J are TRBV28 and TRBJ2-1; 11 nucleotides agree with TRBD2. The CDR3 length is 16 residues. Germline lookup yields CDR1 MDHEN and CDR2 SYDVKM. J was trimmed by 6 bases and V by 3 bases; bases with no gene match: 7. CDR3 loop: CASSLELAGVGNEQFF. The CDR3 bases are TGTGCCAGCAGTTTGGAACTAGCGGGAGTTGGCAATGAGCAGTTCTTC.

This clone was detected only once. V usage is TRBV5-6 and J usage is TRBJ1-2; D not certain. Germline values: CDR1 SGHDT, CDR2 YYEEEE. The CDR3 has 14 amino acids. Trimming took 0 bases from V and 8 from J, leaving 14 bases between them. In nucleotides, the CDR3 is TGTGCCAGCAGCTTGGGGCGGCCTACTATGGGCTACACCTTC. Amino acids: CASSLGRPTMGYTF. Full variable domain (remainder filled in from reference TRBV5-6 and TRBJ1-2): DAGVTQSPTHLIKTRGQQVTLRCSPKSGHDTVSWYQQALGQGPQFIFQYYEEEERQRGNFPDRFSGHQFPNYSSELNVNALLLGDSALYLCASSLGRPTMGYTFGSGTRLTVV.

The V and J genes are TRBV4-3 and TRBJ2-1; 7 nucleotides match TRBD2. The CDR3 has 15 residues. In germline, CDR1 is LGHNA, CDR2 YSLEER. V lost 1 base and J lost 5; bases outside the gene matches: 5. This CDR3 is CASSQGSGRHNEQFF. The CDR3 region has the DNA TGCGCCAGCAGCCAAGGATCCGGGAGGCACAATGAGCAGTTCTTC.

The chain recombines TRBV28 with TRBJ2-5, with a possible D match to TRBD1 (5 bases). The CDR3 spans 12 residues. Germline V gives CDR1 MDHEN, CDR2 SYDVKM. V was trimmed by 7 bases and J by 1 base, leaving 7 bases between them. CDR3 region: CASTQGQETQYF. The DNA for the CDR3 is TGTGCCAGCACGCAGGGCCAAGAGACCCAGTACTTC.

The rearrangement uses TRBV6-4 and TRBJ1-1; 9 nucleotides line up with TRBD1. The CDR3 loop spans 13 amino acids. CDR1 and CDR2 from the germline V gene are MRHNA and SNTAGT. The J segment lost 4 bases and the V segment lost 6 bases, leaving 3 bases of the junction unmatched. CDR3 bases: TGTGCCAGCAGGGGGACAGGGAGCACTGAAGCTTTCTTT. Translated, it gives CASRGTGSTEAFF.

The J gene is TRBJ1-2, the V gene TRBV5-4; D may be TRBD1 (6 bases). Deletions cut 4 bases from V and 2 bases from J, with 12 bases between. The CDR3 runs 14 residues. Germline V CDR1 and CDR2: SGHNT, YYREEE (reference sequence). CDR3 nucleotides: TGTGCCAGCAGCCCCCCAGGGGAAAACTATGGCTACACCTTC. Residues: CASSPPGENYGYTF.